The T cell receptor beta chain described here comes from a study of T cell responses to AZD1222 COVID-19 vaccine. Study-level information: Both about-4-week and about-12-week second-dose recipients were combined. Study-level points and caveats: Baseline serostatus was positive in only 5 to 7 AZD1222 recipients.

Method: immunoSEQ multiplex PCR; TCRdb's copy keeps in-frame clones and lacks some. The profile shows about 100,000 clones, around 84% of them singletons. About this clone itself: What it binds is not known.

This material consisted of peripheral blood, taken on day 0 of AZD1222 vaccination. The sequence came from an adult in good health.

The DNA for the CDR3 is TGTGCCAGCAGCGAACAGGGGTATAATGAAAAACTGTTTTTT. Translated: CASSEQGYNEKLFF. V gene TRBV9 combines with J gene TRBJ1-4, with TRBD1 matching over 7 bases. CDR1 and CDR2 from the germline V gene are SGDLS and YYNGEE. The length of the CDR3 is 14 residues. V shed 3 bases, J shed 4 bases, and the junction held 3 bases outside the gene matches.